The present TCR beta chain was sequenced within a study of PD-1 blockade in classical Hodgkin lymphoma. General study results and limits: Newly diagnosed patients reportedly trailed healthy donors in baseline TCR diversity. Prior to therapy, complete responders displayed diversity much like that of newly diagnosed patients.

Assay used: immunoSEQ multiplex PCR; TCRdb lists only in-frame clones, some missing. The sample carries 8,500 or so clones, about 80% recorded once. Regarding this clone: Antigen unknown.

Germline trimming cut 10 bases from V and 6 bases from J; bases unmatched to any gene: 13. The CDR3 is 15 amino acids. Germline assignment: CDR1 MNHEY and CDR2 SVGAGI. Following autologous stem cell transplantation, relapse occurred in every patient, and exposure to brentuximab vedotin varied. Using magnetic negative selection, the CD4+ T cells were separated out of thawed PBMCs. Best overall response was complete response, partial response or progressive disease in these relapsed/refractory classical Hodgkin lymphoma patients. The rearrangement joins TRBV6-5 to TRBJ2-1; 9 bases fit TRBD1. Source: CD4+ T cells from blood, taken at baseline. This receptor was obtained from a human donor with classical Hodgkin lymphoma. The CDR3 region has the DNA TGTGCCATCTCCCGACTAAGGACAGGGGCCAATGAGCAGTTCTTC. It is translated as CAISRLRTGANEQFF.